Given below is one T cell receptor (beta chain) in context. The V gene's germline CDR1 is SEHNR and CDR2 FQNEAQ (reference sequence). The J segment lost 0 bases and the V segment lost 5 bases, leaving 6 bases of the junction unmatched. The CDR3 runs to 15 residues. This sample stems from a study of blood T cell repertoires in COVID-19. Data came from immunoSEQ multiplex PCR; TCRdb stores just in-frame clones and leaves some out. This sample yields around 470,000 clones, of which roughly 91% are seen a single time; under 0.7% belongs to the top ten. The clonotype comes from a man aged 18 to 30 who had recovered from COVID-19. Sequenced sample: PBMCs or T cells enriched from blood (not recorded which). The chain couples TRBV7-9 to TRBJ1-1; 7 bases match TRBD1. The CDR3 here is CASSPPGQLNTEAFF. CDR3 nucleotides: TGTGCCAGCAGCCCTCCGGGACAGCTGAACACTGAAGCTTTCTTT.